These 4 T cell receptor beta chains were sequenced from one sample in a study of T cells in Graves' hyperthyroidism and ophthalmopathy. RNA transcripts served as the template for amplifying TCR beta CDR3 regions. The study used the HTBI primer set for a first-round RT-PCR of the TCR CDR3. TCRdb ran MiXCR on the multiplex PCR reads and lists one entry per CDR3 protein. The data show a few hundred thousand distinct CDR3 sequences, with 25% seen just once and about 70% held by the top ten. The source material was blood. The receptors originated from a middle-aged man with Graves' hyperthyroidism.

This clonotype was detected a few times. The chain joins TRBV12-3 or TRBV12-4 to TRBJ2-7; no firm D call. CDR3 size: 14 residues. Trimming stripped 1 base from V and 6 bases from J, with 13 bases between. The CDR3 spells CASSLGAGVLEQYF. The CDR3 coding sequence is TGTGCCAGCAGTTTAGGGGCAGGAGTTCTCGAGCAGTACTTC.

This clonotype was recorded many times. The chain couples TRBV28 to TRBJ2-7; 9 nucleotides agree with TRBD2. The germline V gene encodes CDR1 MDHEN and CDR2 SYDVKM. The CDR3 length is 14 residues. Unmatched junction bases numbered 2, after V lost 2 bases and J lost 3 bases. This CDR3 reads CASSLRGRVYEQYF. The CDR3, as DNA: TGTGCCAGCAGTTTACGCGGGAGGGTCTACGAGCAGTACTTC.

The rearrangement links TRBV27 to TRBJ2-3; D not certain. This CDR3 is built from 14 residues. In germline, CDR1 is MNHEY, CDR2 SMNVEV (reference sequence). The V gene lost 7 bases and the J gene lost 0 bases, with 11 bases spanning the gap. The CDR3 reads CASKRLLSTDTQYF. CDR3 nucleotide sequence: TGTGCCAGCAAAAGACTCCTTAGCACAGATACGCAGTATTTT.

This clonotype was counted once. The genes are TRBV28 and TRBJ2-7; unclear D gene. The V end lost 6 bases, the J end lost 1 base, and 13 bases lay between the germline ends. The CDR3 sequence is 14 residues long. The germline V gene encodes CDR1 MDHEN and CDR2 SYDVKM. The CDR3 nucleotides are TGTGCCAGCAGGAAACGTGACGGGTCCTACGAGCAGTACTTC. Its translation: CASRKRDGSYEQYF.